Listed here are 17 T cell receptor beta chains from one sample, sequenced in a study of T-cell reconstitution after alpha-beta-depleted transplantation in children (TCRdb year 2016). This specimen's treatment or condition label, interpreted: allogeneic hematopoietic cell transplantation with graft depleted of TCRalphabeta T cells and CD19 B cells. Library preparation was by PCR. Reads for this sample came from an Illumina HiSeq 2500. Molecular barcoding was employed in the preparation of TCR libraries, with unique molecular identifiers being used to normalize TCRbeta repertoire quantification. TCRdb ran its own pipeline on the public reads, namely fastp trimming at Q25 and MiXCR clone calling, and kept in-frame beta chains. One record per CDR3 amino acid sequence lists the most common genes and DNA. Across this sample there are some 130,000 distinct CDR3 sequences, with roughly 10% seen only once. The ten largest clones take up less than 25% of the sample.

The input for sequencing was PBMCs, mostly from graft donor cells, taken 180 days after TCRalphabeta/CD19-depleted stem cell transplant. All receptors come from a girl in the first two years of life who had a stem cell transplant for combined immunodeficiency, so the T cells may come from the graft donor.

This sequence joins TRBV21-1 and TRBJ2-5; the table's D call, TRBD2, has no DNA check behind it. TRBV21-1 is recorded as a pseudogene. This CDR3 has 13 amino acids. The CDR3 loop reads CASDSGGGETQYF. In DNA form, the CDR3 reads TGTGCCAGCGACAGCGGGGGGGGAGAGACCCAGTACTTC.

There are a few counts of this clonotype. The chain couples TRBV5-1 to TRBJ2-1, with D perhaps TRBD2 (5 bases). Germline CDR1 SGHRS, CDR2 YFSETQ. The CDR3 covers 16 residues. The V gene lost 0 bases and the J gene lost 10 bases, with 20 bases spanning the gap. The CDR3, as DNA: TGCGCCAGCAGCTTGGGGCTAGCAGGCCTAATAGGGGAGCAGTTCTTC. It is translated as CASSLGLAGLIGEQFF.

This clonotype was seen a handful of times. The chain combines TRBV4-1 with TRBJ2-7; 7 bases map to TRBD1. Germline-derived CDR1 and CDR2 are MGHRA and YSYEKL. This CDR3 is built from 16 residues. J lost 3 bases, V lost 4 bases, and 12 bases had no gene match. In DNA form, the CDR3 reads TGCGCCAGCAGCCTTATGGCCGGGGCAGGGGGCTACGAGCAGTACTTC. Protein product: CASSLMAGAGGYEQYF.

V gene TRBV4-3 combines with J gene TRBJ2-3; the D is unclear. This CDR3 is 15 amino acids long. Per germline, CDR1 LGHNA and CDR2 YSLEER. V shed 1 base and J shed 1 base, with 9 bases lying between them. The DNA of the CDR3 is TGCGCCAGCAGCCAAGTTGGGCCCCGCACAGATACGCAGTATTTT. Amino acid sequence: CASSQVGPRTDTQYF.

This clonotype turned up a few times. In DNA, the CDR3 is TGTGCCAGCAGCTTAGATCTTGGCGGGAGGTGGGGGGAGCAGTTCTTC. Amino acid sequence: CASSLDLGGRWGEQFF. This rearrangement joins TRBV11-2 to TRBJ2-1; TRBD2 agrees at 8 bases. V dropped 0 bases and J dropped 10; count of bases not matched to a gene: 11. CDR3 length: 16 amino acids. Per germline, CDR1 SGHAT and CDR2 FQNNGV. The full variable domain, completed using reference TRBV11-2 and TRBJ2-1, is EAGVAQSPRYKIIEKRQSVAFWCNPISGHATLYWYQQILGQGPKLLIQFQNNGVVDDSQLPKDRFSAERLKGVDSTLKIQPAKLEDSAVYLCASSLDLGGRWGEQFFGPGTRLTVL.

This sequence joins TRBV5-5 and TRBJ2-7, with 9 nucleotides matching TRBD1. The CDR3 covers 15 residues. Unmatched junction bases numbered 6, after V lost 0 bases and J lost 5 bases. Germline-derived CDR1 and CDR2 are SGHKS and YYEKEE (reference sequence). For the CDR3, the DNA is TGTGCCAGCAGCTTGGCCGGGACAGGGTACAACGAGCAGTACTTC. This sequence encodes CASSLAGTGYNEQYF.

There are many counts of this clonotype. The chain joins TRBV6-1 to TRBJ1-1, with unresolved D. CDR3 length: 12 residues. Germline V CDR1 and CDR2: MNHNS, SASEGT. The germline V and J ends were trimmed by 6 bases and 4 bases, with 9 bases remaining between them. The CDR3 DNA reads as TGTGCCAGCAGCGCCGTTTTCACTGAAGCTTTCTTT. Amino acids: CASSAVFTEAFF.

In this sample, this clonotype turned up many times. The V and J genes are TRBV20-1 and TRBJ2-1, with D perhaps matching TRBD2 (5 bases). The CDR3 extends over 12 amino acids. Trimming removed 2 bases at V and 10 bases at J, with 12 bases between. In germline, CDR1 is DFQATT, CDR2 SNEGSKA (reference sequence). DNA of the CDR3: TGCAGTGCTAGACCCGGGATTCAAGAGCAGTTCTTC. It specifies CSARPGIQEQFF.

The chain employs TRBV7-2 and TRBJ2-2; the D call may be TRBD1 or TRBD2 (6 bases each). CDR1 and CDR2 from the germline V gene are SGHTA and FQGNSA. Trimming pared 0 bases from V and 5 bases from J, leaving 13 bases between. The length of the CDR3 is 16 residues. The CDR3 sequence: CASSLAAGAGTGELFF. The CDR3 coding sequence is TGTGCCAGCAGCTTAGCAGCAGGGGCGGGGACCGGGGAGCTGTTTTTT.

This clonotype was counted a few times. This chain connects TRBV10-3 to TRBJ2-2; 11 nucleotides match TRBD2. This CDR3 is 21 amino acids long. The ends lost 7 bases at V and 1 base at J; junction bases unmatched: 20. The V gene's germline CDR1 is ENHRY and CDR2 SYGVKD. The CDR3 sequence is CAIMVLGLSPGLAGNTGELFF. In DNA form, the CDR3 reads TGTGCCATCATGGTTCTAGGACTTTCCCCCGGACTAGCGGGGAACACCGGGGAGCTGTTTTTT.

The V and J genes are TRBV7-6 and TRBJ2-3; D possibly corresponds to TRBD1 (5 bases). The CDR3 contains 15 residues. The V gene's germline CDR1 is SGHVS and CDR2 FNYEAQ. V was clipped by 4 bases and J by 5 bases, with 16 bases between them. CDR3 nucleotide sequence: TGTGCCAGCAGCTCCGAAGGTGGGGCTAGAGATACGCAGTATTTT. Its translation is CASSSEGGARDTQYF. Combining the CDR3 with reference TRBV7-6 and TRBJ2-3 gives the whole variable domain GAGVSQSPRYKVTKRGQDVALRCDPISGHVSLYWYRQALGQGPEFLTYFNYEAQQDKSGLPNDRFSAERPEGSISTLTIQRTEQRDSAMYRCASSSEGGARDTQYFGPGTRLTVL.

This clonotype showed up just a few times. This chain connects TRBV12-3 or TRBV12-4 to TRBJ1-2; D gene ambiguous. This CDR3 is 13 amino acids long. The V end lost 5 bases, the J end lost 6 bases, and 13 bases lay between the germline ends. This CDR3 reads CASSPQDGDGYTF. CDR3 DNA: TGTGCCAGCAGTCCCCAGGACGGAGATGGCTACACCTTC.

The chain is built from TRBV20-1 and TRBJ2-1; no reliable D call. CDR1 is DFQATT, CDR2 SNEGSKA, per germline (reference sequence). The CDR3 is 13 residues long. V shed 3 bases and J shed 7 bases, with 13 bases lying between them. The CDR3 DNA reads TGCAGTGCTAGTAAGGGTTCCGTAAATGAGCAGTTCTTC. This sequence encodes CSASKGSVNEQFF.

This chain links TRBV7-2 with TRBJ2-3, with 11 bases lining up with TRBD2. This CDR3 spans 15 amino acids. CDR1 is SGHTA, CDR2 FQGNSA, per germline. Trimming took 4 bases from V and 2 from J; bases not matched to a gene: 2. The CDR3 region is CASSSTSGNTDTQYF. CDR3 nucleotides: TGTGCCAGCAGCTCGACTAGCGGGAACACAGATACGCAGTATTTT.

This clonotype was seen many times. This chain uses TRBV20-1 with TRBJ1-2; D remains unclear. The CDR3 extends over 13 amino acids. The V gene lost 3 bases and the J gene lost 0 bases, with 8 bases spanning the gap. Germline V lookup: CDR1 DFQATT, CDR2 SNEGSKA (reference sequence). CDR3 in amino acids: CSASRSANYGYTF. In DNA, the CDR3 is TGCAGTGCTAGTAGGTCAGCTAACTATGGCTACACCTTC.

This sequence joins TRBV7-9 and TRBJ2-1, with TRBD2 identical over 9 bases. After removal of 5 bases from V and 3 bases from J, the junction contained 8 bases not matched to a gene. Germline V lookup: CDR1 SEHNR, CDR2 FQNEAQ (reference sequence). This CDR3 comprises 16 residues. CDR3 in DNA: TGTGCCAGCAGCCCCTTGGAGCGGGAGGTCTACAATGAGCAGTTCTTC. Translation gives CASSPLEREVYNEQFF.

The table lists this clonotype with a few counts. The chain combines TRBV6-5 with TRBJ1-4, with D possibly matching TRBD1 (5 bases). V dropped 2 bases and J dropped 8 bases, with 12 bases sitting between them. The CDR3 loop spans 14 amino acids. Germline lookup yields CDR1 MNHEY and CDR2 SVGAGI. DNA for the CDR3: TGTGCCAGCAGTTACGGCGGGACGGGAGAAAAACTGTTTTTT. It is translated as CASSYGGTGEKLFF.